This passage covers 14 T cell receptor beta chains from one sample sequenced in a study of cytomegalovirus exposure and HLA in healthy donors. A multiplex PCR was run with 60 Vbeta primers and 13 Jbeta primers. Only in-frame clones appear in the TCRdb table, and some are missing; sequencing was by immunoSEQ multiplex PCR. The top ten hold around 3.7% of the sample, which has nearly 300,000 clones, 86% seen once. What was sequenced was PBMCs. The receptors shown here come from a man between 40 and 49 years old in good health and CMV-seropositive.

The V call is TRBV4-1, the J call TRBJ1-2; D call uncertain. The CDR3 loop spans 15 amino acids. V was pared by 4 bases and J by 4 bases, with 16 bases between. Looked up from germline, CDR1 is MGHRA and CDR2 is YSYEKL. This CDR3 is CASSPPDGRSYGYTF. CDR3 in DNA: TGCGCCAGCAGCCCCCCGGACGGGAGATCCTATGGCTACACCTTC.

The CDR3 here is CADSSFQGAGEAFF. The CDR3 DNA is TGTGCAGACAGCAGCTTCCAGGGGGCAGGTGAAGCTTTCTTT. The chain recombines TRBV2 with TRBJ1-1; 8 bases are shared with TRBD1. The CDR3 length is 14 residues. Germline V CDR1 and CDR2: SNHLY, FYNNEI.

The V and J genes are TRBV5-1 and TRBJ2-1; 10 bases agree with TRBD2. Trimming removed 0 bases from V and 7 bases from J; junction bases left unmatched: 16. Germline values: CDR1 SGHRS, CDR2 YFSETQ. CDR3 size: 19 residues. CDR3 protein: CASSLASIGASGSSNEQFF. In nucleotides, the CDR3 is TGCGCCAGCAGCTTGGCCTCTATCGGCGCTAGCGGGAGTAGTAATGAGCAGTTCTTC.

The J gene is TRBJ1-1, the V gene TRBV28, with D hard to call. The germline V gene has CDR1 MDHEN and CDR2 SYDVKM. V was pared by 4 bases and J by 8 bases, with 20 bases between. This CDR3 is 15 amino acids long. The CDR3 here is CASSSVSMRTNEAFF. As DNA, the CDR3 is TGTGCCAGCAGTTCGGTTTCGATGCGAACTAACGAAGCTTTCTTT.

V usage is TRBV5-4 and J usage is TRBJ2-7; D possibly corresponds to TRBD1 (5 bases). V lost 1 base and J 3 bases, leaving 14 bases between the germline ends. Per the germline V gene, CDR1 is SGHNT and CDR2 is YYREEE (reference sequence). The CDR3 consists of 15 residues. In nucleotides, the CDR3 is TGTGCCAGCAGCTTGAGGACACGGACCTACTACGAGCAGTACTTC. Protein product: CASSLRTRTYYEQYF.

This clone occurred once. This chain connects TRBV28 to TRBJ2-3; D remains unclear. CDR3 length: 16 residues. The V end was cut by 0 bases, the J end by 0 bases, with 10 bases between. Germline assignment: CDR1 MDHEN and CDR2 SYDVKM. The chain's CDR3 is CASSLWGFSSTDTQYF. DNA for the CDR3: TGTGCCAGCAGTTTATGGGGCTTTTCTAGCACAGATACGCAGTATTTT.

This clone appeared a few times. The rearrangement uses TRBV7-8 and TRBJ2-1; 10 bases fit TRBD2. The CDR3 spans 21 residues. CDR1 SGHVS and CDR2 FQNEAQ come from the germline V gene. Trimming cost V 5 bases and J 0 bases; bases outside gene matches: 19. The DNA for the CDR3 is TGTGCCAGCAGCCCCAGAGGACAGGAGCGGGAGGGCCCCCGCTCCTACAATGAGCAGTTCTTC. Its protein is CASSPRGQEREGPRSYNEQFF.

The chain combines TRBV5-4 with TRBJ2-5; TRBD2 might be the D (6 bases). CDR3 size: 15 residues. The germline CDR1 and CDR2 sequences are SGHNT and YYREEE (reference sequence). The V end was cut by 3 bases, the J end by 1 base, with 13 bases between. The CDR3 loop reads CASSSRGILQETQYF. The CDR3 region has the DNA TGTGCCAGCAGCTCCCGGGGGATCCTCCAAGAGACCCAGTACTTC.

The chain is built from TRBV15 and TRBJ2-2, with D perhaps TRBD2 (6 bases). Germline V CDR1 and CDR2: LNHNV, YYDKDF (reference sequence). CDR3 length equals 15 residues. Trimming left V 0 bases short and J 4 bases short, with 9 bases between. The CDR3 DNA reads as TGTGCCACCAGCAGAGATGGAGGGGTCACCGGGGAGCTGTTTTTT. This encodes CATSRDGGVTGELFF.

The V gene is TRBV2, the J gene TRBJ2-5, with 10 bases identical to TRBD2. Germline CDR1 is SNHLY and CDR2 is FYNNEI. V was pared by 7 bases and J by 5 bases, with 13 bases of the junction left unmatched. This CDR3 comprises 16 residues. CDR3 region: CASTGLAGVVGETQYF. The CDR3 DNA reads as TGTGCCAGCACGGGGCTAGCGGGAGTAGTCGGTGAGACCCAGTACTTC.

The chain recombines TRBV27 with TRBJ2-3; 13 bases match TRBD2. V shed 4 bases and J 1 base; nucleotides not matched to a gene: 20. Germline V lookup: CDR1 MNHEY, CDR2 SMNVEV (reference sequence). This CDR3 has 22 residues. CDR3 region: CASSSTDLLAGGPLFRTDTQYF. The DNA for the CDR3 is TGTGCCAGCAGTTCGACCGACCTACTAGCGGGAGGGCCCCTTTTTCGCACAGATACGCAGTATTTT.

The J gene is TRBJ1-1, the V gene TRBV5-1; D is perhaps TRBD1 (6 bases). V dropped 0 bases and J dropped 7 bases, with 13 bases sitting between them. Per the germline V gene, CDR1 is SGHRS and CDR2 is YFSETQ. This CDR3 has 14 residues. In nucleotides, the CDR3 is TGCGCCAGCAGCTTGGCCGGGGGGCATGATGAAGCTTTCTTT. Encoded protein: CASSLAGGHDEAFF.

V gene TRBV5-6 combines with J gene TRBJ2-1, with D uncertain. V dropped 2 bases and J dropped 7 bases, with 10 bases sitting between them. The CDR3 runs 13 residues. The germline gives CDR1 SGHDT, CDR2 YYEEEE. The CDR3 region has the DNA TGTGCCAGCAGCTTCCCGTCTTTGAATGAGCAGTTCTTC. This encodes CASSFPSLNEQFF.

This rearrangement joins TRBV9 to TRBJ2-7; D is unresolved. CDR3 length: 14 amino acids. The V and J ends lost 0 bases and 1 base respectively, with 8 bases between them. The germline gives CDR1 SGDLS, CDR2 YYNGEE. CDR3 DNA sequence: TGTGCCAGCAGCGTAGGATCAGGATCCTACGAGCAGTACTTC. Translating gives CASSVGSGSYEQYF. The variable domain in full, completed from reference TRBV9 and TRBJ2-7, reads DSGVTQTPKHLITATGQRVTLRCSPRSGDLSVYWYQQSLDQGLQFLIQYYNGEERAKGNILERFSAQQFPDLHSELNLSSLELGDSALYFCASSVGSGSYEQYFGPGTRLTVT.